This TCR beta chain is drawn from a study of T-cell memory formation after mild COVID-19. The CDR3 loop spans 13 amino acids. The V end lost 4 bases, the J end lost 0 bases, and 4 bases lay between the germline ends. Looked up from germline, CDR1 is LGHNA and CDR2 is YSLEER. The 5'RACE method, run with constant-segment primers, produced TCR alpha and TCR beta cDNA libraries (carrying sample barcodes and UMIs). TCRdb used MiXCR to reprocess the 5' RACE reads, holding one entry per CDR3 protein. The sample shows 310,000 or so distinct CDR3 sequences, roughly 15% of them seen only once. Study-wide findings and caveats: Some clones that responded turned up in pre-infection memory, which suggests that cross-reactive memory joined in. Contracting CD4+ clones were located mainly in CM and EM, and CD8+ clones in EMRA.

With respect to this clonotype: Its antigen is as yet unknown.

The chain employs TRBV4-3 and TRBJ1-3; D ambiguous. Specimen: PBMCs or a T cell subset sorted from them (not recorded which). The source of this sequence is a man younger than 35 who had mild COVID-19 (a few samples of this study predate the infection). Cell type and time point are not known. CDR3 sequence: CASSRRSGNTIYF. CDR3 in DNA: TGCGCCAGCAGCCGGCGCTCTGGAAACACCATATATTTT.